These T cell receptor beta chains were read from a single sample in a study of shared clonotypes between healthy human individuals. Using immunoSEQ multiplex PCR, the repertoire was profiled, and TCRdb retains in-frame clones only, with some absent. Of about 2,500,000 clones listed, just over 90% are singletons. The sequenced sample consisted of naive CD4+ T cells sorted from blood. The receptors here all came from a young man in good health. The CDR3 runs from the conserved cysteine through the conserved F or W. Fields, in order: CDR3 protein, CDR3 DNA, J gene, D gene, clone size, V gene. D genes are given only for firm matches. Expanded clones get a size class; other rows say once, few or many, or leave the size out.

CDR3: CAWSPRLAGALETQYF
DNA: TGTGCCTGGAGTCCCAGACTAGCGGGGGCCCTCGAGACCCAGTACTTC
J: TRBJ2-5
D: TRBD2
size: once
V: TRBV30

CDR3: CASSLVPGHLSGNTIYF
DNA: TGTGCCAGCAGTTTAGTACCGGGACATCTCTCTGGAAACACCATATATTTT
J: TRBJ1-3
D: .
size: .
V: TRBV2

CDR3: CASSDPRGAFF
DNA: TGTGCCAGCAGTGACCCCCGGGGGGCTTTCTTT
J: TRBJ1-1
D: .
size: few
V: TRBV6-1

CDR3: CASTNRLAGSETQYF
DNA: TGCGCCAGCACCAATAGACTAGCGGGATCAGAGACCCAGTACTTC
J: TRBJ2-5
D: TRBD2
size: once
V: TRBV4-1

CDR3: CASSSGQGRAEAFF
DNA: TGTGCCAGCAGCTCGGGACAGGGGAGAGCTGAAGCTTTCTTT
J: TRBJ1-1
D: TRBD1
size: few
V: TRBV7-9

CDR3: CASSYHGGMTGELFF
DNA: TGTGCCAGCAGTTACCACGGGGGGATGACCGGGGAGCTGTTTTTT
J: TRBJ2-2
D: TRBD2
size: .
V: TRBV6-6

CDR3: CASSKMASRGESPFQETQYF
DNA: TGTGCCAGCAGCAAAATGGCCAGCCGCGGAGAGTCGCCATTTCAAGAGACCCAGTACTTC
J: TRBJ2-5
D: .
size: .
V: TRBV21-1

CDR3: CASSATGTETQYF
DNA: TGTGCTAGCAGCGCGACAGGGACAGAGACCCAGTACTTC
J: TRBJ2-5
D: TRBD1
size: .
V: TRBV7-7

CDR3: CASSRSVGAGLNEKLFF
DNA: TGTGCCAGCAGTAGGTCCGTCGGGGCAGGGCTGAATGAAAAACTGTTTTTT
J: TRBJ1-4
D: .
size: once
V: TRBV28

CDR3: CRPAYEQYF
DNA: TGTCGACCAGCCTACGAGCAGTACTTC
J: TRBJ2-7
D: .
size: .
V: TRBV21-1

CDR3: CAWSGQGVGYTF
DNA: TGTGCCTGGTCGGGACAGGGGGTCGGCTACACCTTC
J: TRBJ1-2
D: TRBD1
size: once
V: TRBV30

CDR3: CASSLRQGQTGELFF
DNA: TGTGCCAGCAGCTTGAGACAGGGGCAAACCGGGGAGCTGTTTTTT
J: TRBJ2-2
D: TRBD1
size: .
V: TRBV7-9

CDR3: CASRLAAADTQYF
DNA: TGTGCCAGTAGACTAGCGGCCGCCGATACGCAGTATTTT
J: TRBJ2-3
D: TRBD2
size: .
V: TRBV19

CDR3: CASSLRGQTSSYEQYF
DNA: TGTGCCAGCAGCCTCCGCGGACAGACGAGTTCCTACGAGCAGTACTTC
J: TRBJ2-7
D: .
size: .
V: TRBV5-6

CDR3: CASSGTDRVQYF
DNA: TGCGCCAGCAGTGGGACCGACAGGGTACAGTACTTC
J: TRBJ2-7
D: TRBD1
size: .
V: TRBV10-1

CDR3: CASSGNRGSNQPQHF
DNA: TGTGCCAGCAGTGGGAACAGGGGGAGCAATCAGCCCCAGCATTTT
J: TRBJ1-5
D: TRBD1
size: .
V: TRBV6-1

CDR3: CASSLANQPQHF
DNA: TGTGCCAGCAGCTTGGCTAATCAGCCCCAGCATTTT
J: TRBJ1-5
D: .
size: once
V: TRBV5-6

CDR3: CASSSWDAPGDYEQYF
DNA: TGTGCCAGCAGCTCGTGGGACGCACCGGGGGACTACGAGCAGTACTTC
J: TRBJ2-7
D: .
size: .
V: TRBV27

CDR3: CASSISRTRGNTGELFF
DNA: TGTGCCAGTAGTATAAGTCGGACCCGAGGGAACACCGGGGAGCTGTTTTTT
J: TRBJ2-2
D: .
size: .
V: TRBV19

CDR3: CASSEGTGQAYEQYF
DNA: TGTGCCAGCAGTGAAGGGACAGGCCAGGCCTACGAGCAGTACTTC
J: TRBJ2-7
D: TRBD1
size: .
V: TRBV6-1

CDR3: CASSGGYNEKLFF
DNA: TGTGCCAGCAGTGGGGGATATAATGAAAAACTGTTTTTT
J: TRBJ1-4
D: .
size: .
V: TRBV25-1

CDR3: CASSFTGTGIYEQYF
DNA: TGTGCCAGCAGTTTCACCGGGACAGGGATCTACGAGCAGTACTTC
J: TRBJ2-7
D: TRBD1
size: .
V: TRBV7-9

CDR3: CASSVGTSGASTDTQYF
DNA: TGTGCCAGCAGCGTAGGGACTAGCGGGGCTAGCACAGATACGCAGTATTTT
J: TRBJ2-3
D: TRBD2
size: .
V: TRBV9

CDR3: CASGAIGATNEKLFF
DNA: TGCGCCAGCGGTGCCATTGGGGCAACTAATGAAAAACTGTTTTTT
J: TRBJ1-4
D: .
size: .
V: TRBV5-1

CDR3: CASSSEQGYGYGYTF
DNA: TGCGCCAGCAGCTCGGAACAGGGGTACGGCTATGGCTACACCTTC
J: TRBJ1-2
D: TRBD1
size: .
V: TRBV5-1

CDR3: CASSYGQSYEQYF
DNA: TGTGCCAGCAGTTATGGACAGTCCTACGAGCAGTACTTC
J: TRBJ2-7
D: .
size: .
V: TRBV6-6

CDR3: CASSARVEAYEQYF
DNA: TGTGCCAGTAGTGCCAGGGTTGAGGCCTACGAGCAGTACTTC
J: TRBJ2-7
D: .
size: .
V: TRBV19

CDR3: CASLGQGAGNTIYF
DNA: TGTGCCAGCCTAGGACAGGGGGCAGGAAACACCATATATTTT
J: TRBJ1-3
D: TRBD1
size: .
V: TRBV2

CDR3: CASSLDFGLAVLF
DNA: TGCGCCAGCAGCTTGGACTTCGGCCTAGCGGTTCTCTTC
J: TRBJ2-1
D: TRBD2
size: .
V: TRBV5-1

CDR3: CASSYSGTSGSARQFF
DNA: TGTGCCAGCAGTTACTCCGGGACTAGCGGGAGTGCACGGCAGTTCTTC
J: TRBJ2-1
D: TRBD2
size: .
V: TRBV6-5

CDR3: CASSLEPGSYEQYF
DNA: TGTGCCAGCAGCTTGGAACCAGGCTCCTACGAGCAGTACTTC
J: TRBJ2-7
D: .
size: .
V: TRBV5-4

CDR3: CASSLRTVQETQYF
DNA: TGTGCCAGCAGCCTACGGACCGTCCAAGAGACCCAGTACTTC
J: TRBJ2-5
D: .
size: .
V: TRBV11-2

CDR3: CASSPAGQETQYF
DNA: TGTGCCAGCTCCCCCGCGGGCCAAGAGACCCAGTACTTC
J: TRBJ2-5
D: .
size: few
V: TRBV18

CDR3: CASSGTGNSYEQYF
DNA: TGTGCCAGCAGCGGGACGGGAAACTCCTACGAGCAGTACTTC
J: TRBJ2-7
D: .
size: .
V: TRBV7-9

CDR3: CASSDGRGNTGELFF
DNA: TGTGCCAGCAGTGATGGGCGGGGGAACACCGGGGAGCTGTTTTTT
J: TRBJ2-2
D: .
size: once
V: TRBV2

CDR3: CASSLEGGGGEKLFF
DNA: TGCGCCAGCAGCTTGGAAGGAGGGGGAGGTGAAAAACTGTTTTTT
J: TRBJ1-4
D: .
size: .
V: TRBV5-1

CDR3: CASGQGLQNYGYTF
DNA: TGTGCCAGCGGACAGGGGCTTCAGAACTATGGCTACACCTTC
J: TRBJ1-2
D: TRBD1
size: once
V: TRBV6-6

CDR3: CASSLGSGSTYEQYF
DNA: TGTGCCAGCAGCTTAGGCTCAGGGTCTACCTACGAGCAGTACTTC
J: TRBJ2-7
D: .
size: .
V: TRBV7-9

CDR3: CASSLRTSGLNEQFF
DNA: TGTGCCAGCAGCTTGAGGACTAGCGGCCTGAATGAGCAGTTCTTC
J: TRBJ2-1
D: TRBD2
size: .
V: TRBV5-4

CDR3: CASSQVTATSTDTQYF
DNA: TGCGCCAGCAGCCAAGTTACAGCCACCAGCACAGATACGCAGTATTTT
J: TRBJ2-3
D: .
size: .
V: TRBV4-1

CDR3: CAWTTQLRYTF
DNA: TGTGCCTGGACAACACAGCTGCGCTACACCTTC
J: TRBJ1-2
D: .
size: .
V: TRBV30

CDR3: CASSFQMNTEAFF
DNA: TGTGCCAGCTCATTCCAAATGAACACTGAAGCTTTCTTT
J: TRBJ1-1
D: .
size: .
V: TRBV18

CDR3: CASTTGSAGGTDTQYF
DNA: TGTGCCAGCACCACCGGGTCCGCGGGGGGCACAGATACGCAGTATTTT
J: TRBJ2-3
D: TRBD2
size: .
V: TRBV7-9

CDR3: CASNVPGQPYNEQFF
DNA: TGTGCCAGCAACGTACCGGGACAGCCCTACAATGAGCAGTTCTTC
J: TRBJ2-1
D: TRBD1
size: .
V: TRBV9

CDR3: CASSSGTGWDQPQHF
DNA: TGTGCCAGCAGCAGCGGGACAGGGTGGGATCAGCCCCAGCATTTT
J: TRBJ1-5
D: TRBD1
size: .
V: TRBV5-4

CDR3: CASSLAQVVYGYTF
DNA: TGTGCCAGCAGCTTGGCCCAGGTCGTCTATGGCTACACCTTC
J: TRBJ1-2
D: .
size: .
V: TRBV5-4

CDR3: CASKEPRLGDTQYF
DNA: TGTGCCTCCAAGGAACCCCGCCTAGGGGATACGCAGTATTTT
J: TRBJ2-3
D: .
size: .
V: TRBV2

CDR3: CASSLIQGDEQYF
DNA: TGTGCCAGCAGCTTAATCCAGGGGGACGAGCAGTACTTC
J: TRBJ2-7
D: TRBD1
size: .
V: TRBV7-9

CDR3: CASSQVAGGNEKLFF
DNA: TGCGCCAGCAGCCAAGTCGCAGGCGGTAATGAAAAACTGTTTTTT
J: TRBJ1-4
D: .
size: .
V: TRBV4-1

CDR3: CASSQGQGAPYEQYF
DNA: TGTGCCAGCAGCCAAGGACAGGGGGCCCCCTACGAGCAGTACTTC
J: TRBJ2-7
D: TRBD1
size: .
V: TRBV14

CDR3: CASSVAQRGGIDTQYF
DNA: TGTGCCAGCAGCGTAGCTCAGCGGGGGGGGATAGATACGCAGTATTTT
J: TRBJ2-3
D: TRBD2
size: .
V: TRBV9

CDR3: CASSEEGFGNQPQHF
DNA: TGTGCCAGCTCCGAGGAAGGTTTTGGCAATCAGCCCCAGCATTTT
J: TRBJ1-5
D: .
size: .
V: TRBV18

CDR3: CASTGVKTEAFF
DNA: TGTGCCAGCACTGGGGTAAAGACTGAAGCTTTCTTT
J: TRBJ1-1
D: .
size: .
V: TRBV28

CDR3: CASSELGGGLRFF
DNA: TGTGCCAGCAGTGAATTGGGAGGAGGGTTACGGTTTTTT
J: TRBJ1-4
D: .
size: .
V: TRBV6-1